This TCR beta chain was captured in a study of shared T cell receptors in the human thymus. Germline-derived CDR1 and CDR2 are SNHLY and FYNNEI. This CDR3 spans 14 amino acids. V lost 8 bases, J lost 1 base, and 5 bases stayed unmatched. The table came from immunoSEQ multiplex PCR; TCRdb's copy has only in-frame clones and leaves some out. The table has 600,000 or so clones, around 87% seen once. The same data also contributed to another study, on human thymus T cells. As that report states: Donors were healthy Finnish infants having corrective surgery for congenital heart defects. In thymic and blood repertoires alike, V and J usage looked biased.

The chain uses TRBV2 and TRBJ1-5; 7 positions agree with TRBD1. The specimen was thymocytes. The sequence was obtained from a boy younger than two with a congenital heart defect. CDR3 sequence (DNA): TGTGCCAGCCACAGGGGTGACAGCAATCAGCCCCAGCATTTT. Translated: CASHRGDSNQPQHF.